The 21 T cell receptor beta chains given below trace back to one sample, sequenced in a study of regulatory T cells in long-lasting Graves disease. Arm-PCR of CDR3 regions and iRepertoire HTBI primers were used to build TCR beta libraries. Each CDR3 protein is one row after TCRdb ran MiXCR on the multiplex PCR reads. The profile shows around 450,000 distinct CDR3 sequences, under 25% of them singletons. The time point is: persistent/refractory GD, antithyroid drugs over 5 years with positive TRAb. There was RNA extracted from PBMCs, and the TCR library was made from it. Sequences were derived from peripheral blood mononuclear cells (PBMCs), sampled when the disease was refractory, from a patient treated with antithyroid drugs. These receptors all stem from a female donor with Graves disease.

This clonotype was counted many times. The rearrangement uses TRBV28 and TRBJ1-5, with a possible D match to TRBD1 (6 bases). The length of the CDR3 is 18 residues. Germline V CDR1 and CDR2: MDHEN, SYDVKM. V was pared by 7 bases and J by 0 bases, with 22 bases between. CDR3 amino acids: CASTSLRGGPDSNQPQHF. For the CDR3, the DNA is TGTGCCAGCACCTCCCTTCGAGGGGGGCCTGATAGCAATCAGCCCCAGCATTTT.

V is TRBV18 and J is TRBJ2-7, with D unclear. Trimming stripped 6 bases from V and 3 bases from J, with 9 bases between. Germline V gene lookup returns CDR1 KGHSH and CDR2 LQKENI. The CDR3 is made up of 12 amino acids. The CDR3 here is CASSLWRYEQYF. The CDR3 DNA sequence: TGTGCCAGCTCTCTTTGGCGCTACGAGCAGTACTTC.

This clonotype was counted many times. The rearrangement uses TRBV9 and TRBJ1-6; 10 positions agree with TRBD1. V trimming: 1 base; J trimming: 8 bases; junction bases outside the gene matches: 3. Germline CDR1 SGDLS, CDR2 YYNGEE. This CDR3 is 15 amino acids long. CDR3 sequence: CASSVSGTGDSPLHF. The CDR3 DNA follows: TGTGCCAGCAGCGTATCCGGGACAGGGGATTCACCCCTCCACTTT.

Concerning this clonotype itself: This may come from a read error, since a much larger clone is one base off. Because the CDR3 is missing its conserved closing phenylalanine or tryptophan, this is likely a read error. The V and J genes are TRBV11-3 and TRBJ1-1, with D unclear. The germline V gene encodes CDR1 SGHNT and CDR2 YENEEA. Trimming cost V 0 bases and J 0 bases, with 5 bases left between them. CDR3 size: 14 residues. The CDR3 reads CASSLDPLNTEAFS. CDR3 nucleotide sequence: TGTGCCAGCAGCTTAGATCCGCTGAACACTGAAGCTTTCTCT.

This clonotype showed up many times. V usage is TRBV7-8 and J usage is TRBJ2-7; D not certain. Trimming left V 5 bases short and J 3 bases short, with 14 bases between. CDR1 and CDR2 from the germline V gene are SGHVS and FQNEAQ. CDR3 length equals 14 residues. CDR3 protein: CASSPHTSNYEQYF. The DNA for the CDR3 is TGTGCCAGCAGCCCACACACGTCGAACTACGAGCAGTACTTC.

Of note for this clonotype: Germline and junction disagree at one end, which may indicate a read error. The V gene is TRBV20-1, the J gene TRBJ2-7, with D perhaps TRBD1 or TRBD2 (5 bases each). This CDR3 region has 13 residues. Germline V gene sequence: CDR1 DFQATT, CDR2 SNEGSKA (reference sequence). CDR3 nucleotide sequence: TGCAGTACTAGAATTCCAGGGTCCTACGAGCAGTACTTC. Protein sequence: CSTRIPGSYEQYF.

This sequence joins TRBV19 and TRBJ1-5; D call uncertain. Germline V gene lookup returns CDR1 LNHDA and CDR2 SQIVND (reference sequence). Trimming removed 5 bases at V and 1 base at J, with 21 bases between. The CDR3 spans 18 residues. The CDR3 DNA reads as TGTGCCAGTAGTCTCTGGGCGGTCGACCGAAGGAGCAATCAGCCCCAGCATTTT. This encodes CASSLWAVDRRSNQPQHF.

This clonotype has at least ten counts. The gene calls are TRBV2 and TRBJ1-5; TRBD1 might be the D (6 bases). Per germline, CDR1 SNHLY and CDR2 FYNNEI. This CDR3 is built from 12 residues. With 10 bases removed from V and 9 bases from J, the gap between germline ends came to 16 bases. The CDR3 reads CATQGLRGPQHF. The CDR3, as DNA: TGTGCCACCCAGGGGTTGAGAGGGCCCCAGCATTTT.

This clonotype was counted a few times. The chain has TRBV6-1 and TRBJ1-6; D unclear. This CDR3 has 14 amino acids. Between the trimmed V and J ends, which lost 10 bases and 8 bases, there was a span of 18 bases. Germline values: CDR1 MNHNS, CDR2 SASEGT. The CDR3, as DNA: TGTGCCACCAACACCCATCTGAGGGATTCACCCCTCCACTTT. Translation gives CATNTHLRDSPLHF.

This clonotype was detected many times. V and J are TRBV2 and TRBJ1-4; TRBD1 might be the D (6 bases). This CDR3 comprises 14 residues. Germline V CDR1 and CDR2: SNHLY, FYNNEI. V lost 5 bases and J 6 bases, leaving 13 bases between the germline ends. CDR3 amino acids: CASSSGQRDEKLFF. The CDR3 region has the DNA TGTGCCAGCAGTAGCGGACAGCGAGATGAAAAACTGTTTTTT.

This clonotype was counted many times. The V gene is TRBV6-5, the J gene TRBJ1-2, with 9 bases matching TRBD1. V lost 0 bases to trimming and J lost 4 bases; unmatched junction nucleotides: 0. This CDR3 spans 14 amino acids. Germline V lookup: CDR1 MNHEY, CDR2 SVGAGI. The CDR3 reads CASSYSGQGYGYTF. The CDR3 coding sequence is TGTGCCAGCAGTTACTCGGGACAGGGCTATGGCTACACCTTC.

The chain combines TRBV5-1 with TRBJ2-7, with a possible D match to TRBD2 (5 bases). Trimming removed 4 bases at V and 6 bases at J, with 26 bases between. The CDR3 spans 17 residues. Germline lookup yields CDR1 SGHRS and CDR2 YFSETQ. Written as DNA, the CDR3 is TGCGCCAGCAGCCCGAGAAATCCGGACTCATCCCTCGGCGAGCAGTACTTC. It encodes CASSPRNPDSSLGEQYF.

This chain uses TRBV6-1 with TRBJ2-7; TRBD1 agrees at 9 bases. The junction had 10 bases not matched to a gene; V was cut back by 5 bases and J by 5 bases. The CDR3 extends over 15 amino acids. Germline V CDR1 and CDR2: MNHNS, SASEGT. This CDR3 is CASSRSGTGKHEQYF. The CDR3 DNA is TGTGCCAGCAGTCGATCCGGGACAGGGAAACACGAGCAGTACTTC.

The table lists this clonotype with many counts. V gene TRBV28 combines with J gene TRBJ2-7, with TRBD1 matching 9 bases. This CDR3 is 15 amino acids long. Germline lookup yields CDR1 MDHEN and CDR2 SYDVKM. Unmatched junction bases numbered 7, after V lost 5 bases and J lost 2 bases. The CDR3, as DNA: TGTGCCAGCAGTCCCACAGGGGGCCTACCCTACGAGCAGTACTTC. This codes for CASSPTGGLPYEQYF. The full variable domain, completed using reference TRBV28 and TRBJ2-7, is DVKVTQSSRYLVKRTGEKVFLECVQDMDHENMFWYRQDPGLGLRLIYFSYDVKMKEKGDIPEGYSVSREKKERFSLILESASTNQTSMYLCASSPTGGLPYEQYFGPGTRLTVT.

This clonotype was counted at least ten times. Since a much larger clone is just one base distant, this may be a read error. The CDR3 here is CASSFPQETQYF. CDR3 in DNA: TGTGCCAGCAGCTTCCCCCAAGAGACCCAGTACTTC. The V call is TRBV5-4, the J call TRBJ2-5; D is unresolved. Between the trimmed V and J ends, which lost 2 bases and 1 base, there was a span of 3 bases. CDR1 and CDR2 from the germline V gene are SGHNT and YYREEE (reference sequence). The CDR3 is 12 amino acids.

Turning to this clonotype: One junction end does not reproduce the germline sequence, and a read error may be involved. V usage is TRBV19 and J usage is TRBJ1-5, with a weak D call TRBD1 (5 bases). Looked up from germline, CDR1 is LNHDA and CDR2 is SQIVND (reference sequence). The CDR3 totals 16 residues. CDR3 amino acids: CASSHGTYYSDQPQHF. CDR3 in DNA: TGTGCCAGTAGTCACGGGACTTACTATAGCGATCAGCCCCAGCATTTT.

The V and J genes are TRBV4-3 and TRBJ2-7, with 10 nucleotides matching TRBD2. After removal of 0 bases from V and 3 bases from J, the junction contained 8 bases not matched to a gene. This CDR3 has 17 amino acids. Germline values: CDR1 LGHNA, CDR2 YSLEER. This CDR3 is CASSQDAASGSRYEQYF. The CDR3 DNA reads TGCGCCAGCAGCCAAGATGCGGCTAGCGGGAGTCGCTACGAGCAGTACTTC.

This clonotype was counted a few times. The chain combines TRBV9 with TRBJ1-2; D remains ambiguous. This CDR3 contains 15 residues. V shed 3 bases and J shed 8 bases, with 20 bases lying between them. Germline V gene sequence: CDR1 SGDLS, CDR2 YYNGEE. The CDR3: CASSGTDRSLGGYTF. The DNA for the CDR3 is TGTGCCAGCAGCGGTACGGATCGTTCGTTAGGAGGCTACACCTTC.

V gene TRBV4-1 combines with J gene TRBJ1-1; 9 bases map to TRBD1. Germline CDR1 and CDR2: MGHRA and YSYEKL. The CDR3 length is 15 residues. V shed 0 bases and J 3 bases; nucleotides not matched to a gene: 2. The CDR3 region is CASSQETGGYTEAFF. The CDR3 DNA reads TGCGCCAGCAGCCAAGAAACAGGGGGCTACACTGAAGCTTTCTTT.

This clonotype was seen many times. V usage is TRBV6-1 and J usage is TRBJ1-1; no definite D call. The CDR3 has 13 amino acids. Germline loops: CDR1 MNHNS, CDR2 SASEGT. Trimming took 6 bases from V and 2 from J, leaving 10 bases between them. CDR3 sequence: CASRQPPNTEAFF. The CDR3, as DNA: TGTGCCAGCAGACAACCTCCCAACACTGAAGCTTTCTTT.

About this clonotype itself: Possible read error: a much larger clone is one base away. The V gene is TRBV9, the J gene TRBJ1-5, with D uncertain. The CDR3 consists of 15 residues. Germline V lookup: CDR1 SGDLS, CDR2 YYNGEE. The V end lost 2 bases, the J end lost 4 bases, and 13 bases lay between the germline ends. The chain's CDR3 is CASSVSRAANQPQHF. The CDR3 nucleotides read TGTGCCAGCAGCGTTTCAAGGGCCGCGAATCAGCCCCAGCATTTT.